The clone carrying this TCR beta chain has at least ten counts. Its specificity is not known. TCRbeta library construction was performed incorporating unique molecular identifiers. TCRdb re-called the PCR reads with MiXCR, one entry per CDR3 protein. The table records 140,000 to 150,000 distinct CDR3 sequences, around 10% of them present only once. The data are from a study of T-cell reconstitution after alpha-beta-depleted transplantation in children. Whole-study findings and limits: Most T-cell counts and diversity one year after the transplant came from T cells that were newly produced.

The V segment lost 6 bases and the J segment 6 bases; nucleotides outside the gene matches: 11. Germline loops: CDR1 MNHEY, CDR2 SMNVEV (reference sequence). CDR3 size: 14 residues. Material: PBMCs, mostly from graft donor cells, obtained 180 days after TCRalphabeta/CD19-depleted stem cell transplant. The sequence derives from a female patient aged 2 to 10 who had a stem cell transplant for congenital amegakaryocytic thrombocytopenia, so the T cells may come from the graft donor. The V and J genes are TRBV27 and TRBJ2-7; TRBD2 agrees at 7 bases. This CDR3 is CASRLRRGNSEQYF. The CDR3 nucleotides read TGTGCCAGCAGGTTGCGGCGGGGGAACTCCGAGCAGTACTTC.